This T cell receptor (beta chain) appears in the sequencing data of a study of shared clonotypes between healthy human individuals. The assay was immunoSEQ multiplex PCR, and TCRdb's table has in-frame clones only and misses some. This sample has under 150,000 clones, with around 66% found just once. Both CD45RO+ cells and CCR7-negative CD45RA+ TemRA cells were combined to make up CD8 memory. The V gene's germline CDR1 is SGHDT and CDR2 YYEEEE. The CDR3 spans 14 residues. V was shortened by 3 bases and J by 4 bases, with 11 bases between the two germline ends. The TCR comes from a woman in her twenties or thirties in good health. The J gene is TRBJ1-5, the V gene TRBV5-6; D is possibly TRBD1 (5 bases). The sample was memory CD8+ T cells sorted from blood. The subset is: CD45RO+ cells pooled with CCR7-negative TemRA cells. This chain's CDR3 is CASSSRTNNQPQHF. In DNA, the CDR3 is TGTGCCAGCAGCTCGAGGACAAATAATCAGCCCCAGCATTTT.